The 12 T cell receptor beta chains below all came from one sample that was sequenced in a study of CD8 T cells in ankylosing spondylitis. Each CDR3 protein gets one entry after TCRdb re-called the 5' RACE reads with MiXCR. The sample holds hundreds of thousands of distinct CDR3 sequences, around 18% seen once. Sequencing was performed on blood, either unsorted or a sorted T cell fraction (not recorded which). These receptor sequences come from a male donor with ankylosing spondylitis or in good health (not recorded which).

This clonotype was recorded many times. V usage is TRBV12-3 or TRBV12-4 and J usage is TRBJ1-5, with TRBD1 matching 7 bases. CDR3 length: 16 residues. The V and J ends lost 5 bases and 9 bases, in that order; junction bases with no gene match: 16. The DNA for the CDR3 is TGTGCCAGCAGTATACAGACAGGGAGCAGTTACTGGCCCCAGCATTTT. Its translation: CASSIQTGSSYWPQHF.

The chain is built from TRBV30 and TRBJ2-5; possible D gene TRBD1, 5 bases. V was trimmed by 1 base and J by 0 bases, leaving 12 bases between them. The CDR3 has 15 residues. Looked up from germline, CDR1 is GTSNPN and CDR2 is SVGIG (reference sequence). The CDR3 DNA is TGTGCCTGGAGTGGCTCATCCAGGGACCAAGAGACCCAGTACTTC. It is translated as CAWSGSSRDQETQYF. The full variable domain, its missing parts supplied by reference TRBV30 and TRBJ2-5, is SQTIHQWPATLVQPVGSPLSLECTVEGTSNPNLYWYRQAAGRGLQLLFYSVGIGQISSEVPQNLSASRPQDRQFILSSKKLLLSDSGFYLCAWSGSSRDQETQYFGPGTRLLVL.

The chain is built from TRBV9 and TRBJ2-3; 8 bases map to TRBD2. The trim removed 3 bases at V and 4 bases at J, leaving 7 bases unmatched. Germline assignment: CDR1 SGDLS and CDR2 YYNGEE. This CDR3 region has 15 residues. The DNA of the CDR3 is TGTGCCAGCAGCGGAGCGGGAGAAACGGCAGATACGCAGTATTTT. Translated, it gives CASSGAGETADTQYF.

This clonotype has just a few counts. CDR3 in DNA: TGTGCCAGCAGCTTAGCGGGACTTTACACAGATACGCAGTATTTT. Amino acids: CASSLAGLYTDTQYF. This chain joins TRBV7-3 and TRBJ2-3; the D gene is possibly TRBD2 (6 bases). V lost 2 bases, J lost 2 bases, and 11 bases lay in between. The CDR3 sequence is 15 residues long. Germline-derived CDR1 and CDR2 are SGHTA and FQGTGA.

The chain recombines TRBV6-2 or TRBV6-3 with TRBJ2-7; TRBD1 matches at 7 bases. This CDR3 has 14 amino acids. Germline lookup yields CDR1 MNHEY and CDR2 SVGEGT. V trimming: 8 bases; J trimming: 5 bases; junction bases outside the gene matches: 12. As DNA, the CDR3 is TGTGCCAGCGCCCCCTCGACAGGGTCCCACGAGCAGTACGTC. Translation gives CASAPSTGSHEQYV.

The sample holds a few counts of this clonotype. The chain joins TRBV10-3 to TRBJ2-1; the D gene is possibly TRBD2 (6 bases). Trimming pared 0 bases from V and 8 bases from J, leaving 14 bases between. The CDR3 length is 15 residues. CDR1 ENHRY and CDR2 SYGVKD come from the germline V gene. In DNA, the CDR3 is TGTGCCATCAGTGAGTCCGGGGGAGCCTTTGATGAGCAGTTCTTC. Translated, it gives CAISESGGAFDEQFF.

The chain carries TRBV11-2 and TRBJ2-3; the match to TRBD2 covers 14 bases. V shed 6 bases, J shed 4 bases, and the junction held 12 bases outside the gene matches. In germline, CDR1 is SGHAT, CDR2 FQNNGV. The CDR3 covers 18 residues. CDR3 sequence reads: CASREGGTSGRRADTQYF. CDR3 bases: TGTGCCAGCAGAGAAGGGGGGACTAGCGGGAGACGGGCAGATACGCAGTATTTT.

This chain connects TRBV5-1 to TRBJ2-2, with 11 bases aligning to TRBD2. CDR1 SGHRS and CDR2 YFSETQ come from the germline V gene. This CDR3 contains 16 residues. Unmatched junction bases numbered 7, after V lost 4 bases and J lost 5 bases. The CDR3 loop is CASSQLLAGETGELFF. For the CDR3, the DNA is TGCGCCAGCAGCCAACTACTAGCGGGGGAGACCGGGGAGCTGTTTTTT.

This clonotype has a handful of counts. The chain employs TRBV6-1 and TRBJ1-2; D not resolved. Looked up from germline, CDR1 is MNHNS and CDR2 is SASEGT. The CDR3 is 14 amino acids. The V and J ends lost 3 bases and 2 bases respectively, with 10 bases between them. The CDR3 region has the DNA TGTGCCAGCAGTGATGCCCGCCTAAACTATGGCTACACCTTC. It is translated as CASSDARLNYGYTF.

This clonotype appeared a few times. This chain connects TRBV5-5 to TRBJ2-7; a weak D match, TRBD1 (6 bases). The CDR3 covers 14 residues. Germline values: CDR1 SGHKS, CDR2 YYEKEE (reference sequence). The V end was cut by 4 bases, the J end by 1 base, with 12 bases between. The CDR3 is CASSPRQESYEQYV. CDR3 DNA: TGTGCCAGCAGCCCTCGACAGGAGTCCTACGAGCAGTACGTC.

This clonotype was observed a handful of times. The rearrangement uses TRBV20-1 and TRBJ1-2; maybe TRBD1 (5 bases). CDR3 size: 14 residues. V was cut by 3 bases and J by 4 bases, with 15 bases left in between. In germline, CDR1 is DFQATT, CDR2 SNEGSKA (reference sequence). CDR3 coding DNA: TGCAGTGCTAGTGACGGCGGGGGAGGCTATGGCTACACCTTC. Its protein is CSASDGGGGYGYTF.

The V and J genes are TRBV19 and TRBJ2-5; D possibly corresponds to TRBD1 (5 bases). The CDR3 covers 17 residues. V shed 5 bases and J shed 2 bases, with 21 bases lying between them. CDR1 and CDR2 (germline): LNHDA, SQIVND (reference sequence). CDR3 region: CASSSSPVQGAQETQYF. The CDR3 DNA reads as TGTGCCAGTAGTTCCAGCCCCGTCCAGGGCGCACAAGAGACCCAGTACTTC.